This T cell receptor (beta chain) came from a study of blood T cell repertoires in COVID-19. Produced via immunoSEQ multiplex PCR; TCRdb's table is partial and in-frame only. The sample shows about 140,000 clones, 75% to 90% of them seen only once. Trimming left V 4 bases short and J 4 bases short, with 16 bases between. Germline assignment: CDR1 LNHDA and CDR2 SQIVND (reference sequence). This CDR3 comprises 15 residues. The sample was peripheral blood. The V gene is TRBV19, the J gene TRBJ1-1; D unresolved. The receptor comes from a man aged 50-60 years with active COVID-19. For the CDR3, the DNA is TGTGCCAGTAGTACCTCCACAGCCCGGGGCACTGAAGCTTTCTTT. This gives the protein CASSTSTARGTEAFF. The variable domain in full, with the rest retrieved from reference TRBV19 and TRBJ1-1, is DGGITQSPKYLFRKEGQNVTLSCEQNLNHDAMYWYRQDPGQGLRLIYYSQIVNDFQKGDIAEGYSVSREKKESFPLTVTSAQKNPTAFYLCASSTSTARGTEAFFGQGTRLTVV.